This T cell receptor beta chain was identified in a study of T cell changes during pregnancy in multiple sclerosis. Here immunoSEQ multiplex PCR was the method, and the copy in TCRdb shows in-frame clones only, minus some. The sample holds under 40,000 clones, approximately 93% seen once. This clonotype was obtained from a female donor with multiple sclerosis, enrolled in a pregnancy study. Source: CD8+ T cells from peripheral blood mononuclear cells, taken in the third trimester of pregnancy.

CDR3 in DNA: TGTGCCACCAGCGAACCGACAGGGACCTTAACCGGGGAGCTGTTTTTT. The encoded protein is CATSEPTGTLTGELFF. The gene calls are TRBV15 and TRBJ2-2; 7 positions match TRBD1. The CDR3 contains 16 residues. CDR1 is LNHNV, CDR2 YYDKDF, per germline (reference sequence). The ends lost 5 bases at V and 5 bases at J; junction bases unmatched: 11.